This T cell receptor beta chain was observed in a study of cytomegalovirus exposure and HLA in healthy donors. As concerns this clone: Its antigen is currently unknown.

A multiplex PCR was run with 60 Vbeta primers and 13 Jbeta primers. This table comes from immunoSEQ multiplex PCR, and its TCRdb copy is limited to in-frame clones, with some not included. The profile shows some 98,000 clones, 81% of them singletons. The ends were cut back, 1 base at V and 4 bases at J, with 23 bases in the middle. The CDR3 is 18 amino acids. CDR1 LGHNT and CDR2 FRNRAP come from the germline V gene. Study results and caveats: The authors confirmed in vitro that a few CMV-associated chains were specific for CMV antigens. The Asian-associated ancestry cluster reportedly had fewer N-insertions than the approximately 670-donor mean in a later analysis.

The chain recombines TRBV12-5 with TRBJ2-7; maybe TRBD1 (5 bases). Input material: PBMCs. This TCR was recovered from a man in his forties in good health and CMV-seronegative. The CDR3 sequence: CASGLAMSDSQAPYEQYF. CDR3 in DNA: TGTGCTAGTGGTTTGGCCATGTCTGACAGCCAGGCCCCTTACGAGCAGTACTTC. The entire variable domain, with the rest obtained from reference TRBV12-5 and TRBJ2-7, is as follows: DARVTQTPRHKVTEMGQEVTMRCQPILGHNTVFWYRQTMMQGLELLAYFRNRAPLDDSGMPKDRFSAEMPDATLATLKIQPSEPRDSAVYFCASGLAMSDSQAPYEQYFGPGTRLTVT.